This TCR beta chain was found in a study of identifying expanded T cells in peripheral blood. General study points: Differentially abundant clones: around 1.2 between replicates, 16.4 at around 2 weeks, less than 20 at four. Clone count variance between approximately 2-week samples rose with total template count.

Germline-derived CDR1 and CDR2 are SNHLY and FYNNEI. V was cut by 3 bases and J by 4 bases, with 19 bases left in between. The CDR3 totals 16 residues. Healthy donors had no documented immune events, such as infections, while sampled. Comments on this clone: What it binds is unknown.

Profiled with immunoSEQ multiplex PCR; TCRdb holds only in-frame clones, not every one. The sample consists of more than 85,000 clones, 88% of them appearing once. This rearrangement joins TRBV2 to TRBJ2-7, with D possibly being TRBD1 (6 bases). The specimen sequenced was blood. The clonotype originates from a person aged 18 to 75 in good health. The CDR3 nucleotides are TGTGCCAGCAGTGACCAGACAGGTCGGAGGTTGTACGAGCAGTACTTC. It codes for CASSDQTGRRLYEQYF.